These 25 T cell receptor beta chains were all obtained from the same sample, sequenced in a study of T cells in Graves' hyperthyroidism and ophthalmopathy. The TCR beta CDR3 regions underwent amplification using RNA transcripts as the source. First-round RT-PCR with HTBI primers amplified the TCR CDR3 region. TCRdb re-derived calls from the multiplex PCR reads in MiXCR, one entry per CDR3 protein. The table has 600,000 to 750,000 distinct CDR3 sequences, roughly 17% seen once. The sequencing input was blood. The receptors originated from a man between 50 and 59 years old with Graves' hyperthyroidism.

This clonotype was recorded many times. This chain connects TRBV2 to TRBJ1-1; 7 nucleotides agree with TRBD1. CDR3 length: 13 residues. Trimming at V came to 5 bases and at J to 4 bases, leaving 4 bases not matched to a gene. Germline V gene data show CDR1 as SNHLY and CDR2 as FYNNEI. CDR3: CASSYDRATEAFF. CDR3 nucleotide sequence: TGTGCCAGCAGTTACGACAGGGCCACTGAAGCTTTCTTT.

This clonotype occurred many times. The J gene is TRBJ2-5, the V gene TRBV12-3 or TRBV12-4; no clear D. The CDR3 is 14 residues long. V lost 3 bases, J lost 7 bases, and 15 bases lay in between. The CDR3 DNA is TGTGCCAGCAGTTTTGGCGGCAGCGTGGGGACCCAGTACTTC. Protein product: CASSFGGSVGTQYF.

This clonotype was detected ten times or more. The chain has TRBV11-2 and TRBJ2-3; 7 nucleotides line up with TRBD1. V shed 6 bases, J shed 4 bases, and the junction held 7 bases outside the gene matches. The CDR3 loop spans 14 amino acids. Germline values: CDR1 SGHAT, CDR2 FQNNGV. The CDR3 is CASRPGTAADTQYF. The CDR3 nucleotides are TGTGCCAGCAGACCCGGGACAGCGGCAGATACGCAGTATTTT.

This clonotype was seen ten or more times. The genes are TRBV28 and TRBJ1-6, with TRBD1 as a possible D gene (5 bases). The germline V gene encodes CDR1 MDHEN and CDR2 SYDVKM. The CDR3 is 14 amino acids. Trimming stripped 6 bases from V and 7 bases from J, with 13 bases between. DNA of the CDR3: TGTGCCAGCAGCAATTTTCGGGGGAATTCACCCCTCCACTTT. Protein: CASSNFRGNSPLHF.

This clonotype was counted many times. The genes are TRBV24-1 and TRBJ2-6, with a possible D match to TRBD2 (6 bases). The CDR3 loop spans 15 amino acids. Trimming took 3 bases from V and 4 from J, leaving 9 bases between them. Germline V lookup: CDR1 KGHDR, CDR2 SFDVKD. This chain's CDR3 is CATSDLARGANVLTF. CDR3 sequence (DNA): TGTGCCACCAGTGATCTAGCGCGCGGGGCCAACGTCCTGACTTTC.

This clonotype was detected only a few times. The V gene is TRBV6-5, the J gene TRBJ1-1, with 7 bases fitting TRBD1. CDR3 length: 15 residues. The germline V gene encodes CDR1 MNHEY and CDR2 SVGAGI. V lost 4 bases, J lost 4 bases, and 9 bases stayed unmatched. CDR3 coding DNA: TGTGCCAGCAGTTTAACACAGGGGACGAGCACTGAAGCTTTCTTT. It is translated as CASSLTQGTSTEAFF.

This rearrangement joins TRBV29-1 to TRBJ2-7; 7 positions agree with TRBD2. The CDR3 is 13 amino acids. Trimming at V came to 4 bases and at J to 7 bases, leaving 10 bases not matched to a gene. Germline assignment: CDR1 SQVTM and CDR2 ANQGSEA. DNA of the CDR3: TGCAGCGTTGGGGGAGGGTTCGGGGGGGAGCAGTACTTC. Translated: CSVGGGFGGEQYF.

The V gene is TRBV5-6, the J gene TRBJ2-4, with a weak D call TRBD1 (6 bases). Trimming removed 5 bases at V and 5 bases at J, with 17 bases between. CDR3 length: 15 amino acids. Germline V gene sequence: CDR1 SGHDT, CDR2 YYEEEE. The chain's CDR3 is CASRKEQGVQNIQYF. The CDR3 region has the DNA TGTGCCAGCAGGAAGGAACAGGGAGTCCAAAACATTCAGTACTTC.

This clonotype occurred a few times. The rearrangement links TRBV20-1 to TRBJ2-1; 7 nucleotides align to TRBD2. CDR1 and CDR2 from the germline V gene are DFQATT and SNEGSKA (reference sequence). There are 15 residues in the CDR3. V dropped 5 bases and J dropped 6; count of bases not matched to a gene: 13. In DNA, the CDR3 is TGCAGTGCTTGGACTAGTCTAACTGGTGTCAATGAGCAGTTCTTC. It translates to CSAWTSLTGVNEQFF.

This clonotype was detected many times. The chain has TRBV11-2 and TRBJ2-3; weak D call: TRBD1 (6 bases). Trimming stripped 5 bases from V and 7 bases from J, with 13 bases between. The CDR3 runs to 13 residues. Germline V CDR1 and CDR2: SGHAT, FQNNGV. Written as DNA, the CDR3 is TGTGCCAGCAGCCCTGGACAGCACTATACGCAGTATTTT. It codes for CASSPGQHYTQYF. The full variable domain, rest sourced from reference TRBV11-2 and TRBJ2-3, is EAGVAQSPRYKIIEKRQSVAFWCNPISGHATLYWYQQILGQGPKLLIQFQNNGVVDDSQLPKDRFSAERLKGVDSTLKIQPAKLEDSAVYLCASSPGQHYTQYFGPGTRLTVL.

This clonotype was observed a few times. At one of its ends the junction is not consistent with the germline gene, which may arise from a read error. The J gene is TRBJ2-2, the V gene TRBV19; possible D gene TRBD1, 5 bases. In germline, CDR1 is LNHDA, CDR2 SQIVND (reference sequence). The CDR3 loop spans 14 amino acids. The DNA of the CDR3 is TGTGTCAGTAGACCCACAGGGAACACCGGGGAGCTGTTTTTT. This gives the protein CVSRPTGNTGELFF.

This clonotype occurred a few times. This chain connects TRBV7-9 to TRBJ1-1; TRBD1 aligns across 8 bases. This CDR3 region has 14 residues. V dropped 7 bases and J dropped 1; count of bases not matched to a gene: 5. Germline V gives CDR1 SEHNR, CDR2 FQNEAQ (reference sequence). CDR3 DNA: TGTGCCAGCATATCAGGGGGCCGGAACACTGAAGCTTTCTTT. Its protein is CASISGGRNTEAFF. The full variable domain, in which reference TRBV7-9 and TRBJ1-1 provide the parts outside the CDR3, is DTGVSQNPRHKITKRGQNVTFRCDPISEHNRLYWYRQTLGQGPEFLTYFQNEAQLEKSRLLSDRFSAERPKGSFSTLEIQRTEQGDSAMYLCASISGGRNTEAFFGQGTRLTVV.

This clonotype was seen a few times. CDR3 DNA sequence: TGCAGCGTTGTGGGAGAATTACCGCCCTACGAGCAGTACTTC. As protein: CSVVGELPPYEQYF. J is TRBJ2-7 and V is TRBV29-1; possible D gene TRBD2, 5 bases. The germline gives CDR1 SQVTM, CDR2 ANQGSEA. This CDR3 has 14 amino acids. V was trimmed by 4 bases and J by 2 bases, leaving 15 bases between them.

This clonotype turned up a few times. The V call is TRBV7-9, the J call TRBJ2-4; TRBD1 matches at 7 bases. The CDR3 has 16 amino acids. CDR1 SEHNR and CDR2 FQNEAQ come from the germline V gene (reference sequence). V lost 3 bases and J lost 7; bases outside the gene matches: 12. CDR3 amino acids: CASSLNRGPLGNIQYF. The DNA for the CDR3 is TGTGCCAGCAGCTTGAACAGGGGCCCCCTTGGGAACATTCAGTACTTC.

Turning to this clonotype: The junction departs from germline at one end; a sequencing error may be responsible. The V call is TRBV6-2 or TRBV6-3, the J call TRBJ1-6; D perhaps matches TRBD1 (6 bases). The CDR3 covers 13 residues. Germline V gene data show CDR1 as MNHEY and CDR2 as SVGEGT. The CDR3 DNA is TGTGCCAGCAGTTCAGGGGATAATTCATCCCTCCACTTT. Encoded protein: CASSSGDNSSLHF.

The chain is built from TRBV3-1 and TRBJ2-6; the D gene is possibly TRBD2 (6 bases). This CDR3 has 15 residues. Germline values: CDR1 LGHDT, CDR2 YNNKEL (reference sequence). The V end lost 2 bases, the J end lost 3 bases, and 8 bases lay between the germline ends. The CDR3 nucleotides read TGTGCCAGCAGCCAACGGGAGTTTGGGGCCAACGTCCTGACTTTC. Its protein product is CASSQREFGANVLTF.

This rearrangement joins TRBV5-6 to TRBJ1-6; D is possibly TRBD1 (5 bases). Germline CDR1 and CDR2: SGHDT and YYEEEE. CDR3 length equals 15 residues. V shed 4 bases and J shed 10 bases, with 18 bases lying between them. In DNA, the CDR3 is TGTGCCAGCAGCGGATACTCAGGGTGGGGGTCACCCCTCCACTTT. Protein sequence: CASSGYSGWGSPLHF.

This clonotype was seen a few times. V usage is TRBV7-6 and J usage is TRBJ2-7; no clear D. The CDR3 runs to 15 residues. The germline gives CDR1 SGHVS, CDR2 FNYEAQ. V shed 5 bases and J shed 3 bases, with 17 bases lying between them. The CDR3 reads CASSKSGFGDYEQYF. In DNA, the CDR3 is TGTGCCAGCAGCAAGAGTGGGTTTGGGGACTACGAGCAGTACTTC.

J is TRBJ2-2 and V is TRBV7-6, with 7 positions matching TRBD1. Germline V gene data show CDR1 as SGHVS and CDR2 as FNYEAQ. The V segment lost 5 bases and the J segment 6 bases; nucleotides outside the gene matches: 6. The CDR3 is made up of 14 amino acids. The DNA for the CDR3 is TGTGCCAGCAGCCTGACAGGGAATCCCGGGGAGCTGTTTTTT. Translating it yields CASSLTGNPGELFF.

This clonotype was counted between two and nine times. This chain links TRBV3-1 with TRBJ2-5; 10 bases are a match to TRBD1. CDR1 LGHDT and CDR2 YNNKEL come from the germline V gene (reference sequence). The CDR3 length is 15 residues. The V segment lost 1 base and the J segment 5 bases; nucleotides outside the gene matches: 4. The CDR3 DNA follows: TGTGCCAGCAGCCAAGCCGGGACAGGGGTGGAGACCCAGTACTTC. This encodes CASSQAGTGVETQYF.

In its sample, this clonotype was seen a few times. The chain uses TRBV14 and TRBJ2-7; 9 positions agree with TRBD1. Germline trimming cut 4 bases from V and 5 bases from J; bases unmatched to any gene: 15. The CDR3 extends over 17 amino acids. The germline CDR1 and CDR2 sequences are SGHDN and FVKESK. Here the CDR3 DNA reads TGTGCCAGCAGCCTCAAAAAGACCGGGACAGGGATAAACGAGCAGTACTTC. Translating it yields CASSLKKTGTGINEQYF.

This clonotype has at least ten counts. Here the CDR3 DNA reads TGCAGCTCTACCCGACTGAGGAAAGTAACAGATACGCAGTATTTT. Its protein is CSSTRLRKVTDTQYF. V is TRBV29-1 and J is TRBJ2-3; D not certain. Germline lookup yields CDR1 SQVTM and CDR2 ANQGSEA. This CDR3 spans 15 amino acids. V lost 8 bases and J lost 3, with 21 bases in between.

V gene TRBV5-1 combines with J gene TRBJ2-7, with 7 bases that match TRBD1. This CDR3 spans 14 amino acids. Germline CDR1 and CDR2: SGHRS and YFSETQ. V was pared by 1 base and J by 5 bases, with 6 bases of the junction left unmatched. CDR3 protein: CASSLTGVKDEQYF. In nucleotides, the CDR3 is TGCGCCAGCAGCTTGACAGGGGTCAAGGACGAGCAGTACTTC.

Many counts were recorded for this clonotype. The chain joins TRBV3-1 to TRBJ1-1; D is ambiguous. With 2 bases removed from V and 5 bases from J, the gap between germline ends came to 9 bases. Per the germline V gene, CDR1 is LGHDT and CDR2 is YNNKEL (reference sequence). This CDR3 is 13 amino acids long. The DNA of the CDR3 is TGTGCCAGCAGCCAAAGTGGTGGTACTGAAGCTTTCTTT. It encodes CASSQSGGTEAFF.

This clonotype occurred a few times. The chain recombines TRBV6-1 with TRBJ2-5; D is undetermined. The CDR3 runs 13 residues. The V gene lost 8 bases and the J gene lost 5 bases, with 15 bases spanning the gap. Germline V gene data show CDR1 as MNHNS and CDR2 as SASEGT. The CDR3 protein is CASLQAVGETQYF. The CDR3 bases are TGTGCCAGCTTGCAGGCCGTCGGGGAGACCCAGTACTTC.